This TCR beta chain was recovered during a study of control samples from healthy donors and cancer patients. Measured with immunoSEQ multiplex PCR; TCRdb has only the in-frame clones, and not every one. The sample yields about 140,000 clones, 80% to 90% seen once. V was trimmed by 10 bases and J by 0 bases, leaving 14 bases between them. Looked up from germline, CDR1 is SGDLS and CDR2 is YYNGEE. The CDR3 is 14 residues long. The chain employs TRBV9 and TRBJ2-1; D is perhaps TRBD2 (7 bases). The sample comprised blood. The TCR was taken from a man aged 18 to 30 in good health. CDR3 sequence (DNA): TGTGCCTCTGGGAGGGGGGGCTCCTACAATGAGCAGTTCTTC. It specifies CASGRGGSYNEQFF.